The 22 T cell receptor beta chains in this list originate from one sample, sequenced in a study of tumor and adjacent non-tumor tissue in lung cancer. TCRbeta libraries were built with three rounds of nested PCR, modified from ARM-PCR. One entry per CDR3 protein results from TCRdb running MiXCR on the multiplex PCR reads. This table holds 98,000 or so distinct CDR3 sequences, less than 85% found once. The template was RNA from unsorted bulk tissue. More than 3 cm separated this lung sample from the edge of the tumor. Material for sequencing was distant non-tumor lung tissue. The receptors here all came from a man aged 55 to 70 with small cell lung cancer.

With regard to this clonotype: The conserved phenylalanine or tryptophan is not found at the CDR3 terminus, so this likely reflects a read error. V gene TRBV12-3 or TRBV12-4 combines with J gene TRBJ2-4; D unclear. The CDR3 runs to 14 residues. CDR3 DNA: TGTGCCACCAGTTTGCGACTAGCCAAAAACATTCAGTACTTA. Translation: CATSLRLAKNIQYL.

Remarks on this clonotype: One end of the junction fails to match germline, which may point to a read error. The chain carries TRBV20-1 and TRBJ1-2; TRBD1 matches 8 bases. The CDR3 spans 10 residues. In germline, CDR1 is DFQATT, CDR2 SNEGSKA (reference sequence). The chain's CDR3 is CTAQGAGYIF. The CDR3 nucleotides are TGCACTGCCCAGGGGGCGGGCTACATCTTC.

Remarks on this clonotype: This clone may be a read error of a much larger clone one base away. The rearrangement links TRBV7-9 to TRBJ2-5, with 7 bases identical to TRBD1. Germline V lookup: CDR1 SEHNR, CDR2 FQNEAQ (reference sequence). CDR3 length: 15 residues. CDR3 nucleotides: TGTGACAGCAGCCGCACTGGGACAGCCCAAGAGACCCAGTACTTC. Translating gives CDSSRTGTAQETQYF.

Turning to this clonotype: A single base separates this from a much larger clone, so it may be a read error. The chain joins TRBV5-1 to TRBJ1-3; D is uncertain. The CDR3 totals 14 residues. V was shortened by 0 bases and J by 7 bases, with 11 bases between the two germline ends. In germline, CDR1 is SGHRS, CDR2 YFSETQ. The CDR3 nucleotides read TGCGCCAGCAGCTTGGTCCGGGAGAGGAACACCATATATTTT. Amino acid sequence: CASSLVRERNTIYF.

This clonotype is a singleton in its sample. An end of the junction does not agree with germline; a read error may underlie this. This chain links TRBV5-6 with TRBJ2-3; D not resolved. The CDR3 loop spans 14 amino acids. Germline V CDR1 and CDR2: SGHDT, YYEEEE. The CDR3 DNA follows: TGTACCAGCTGCTTGGGTCCATTGGTAGATACGCAGTATTTT. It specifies CTSCLGPLVDTQYF.

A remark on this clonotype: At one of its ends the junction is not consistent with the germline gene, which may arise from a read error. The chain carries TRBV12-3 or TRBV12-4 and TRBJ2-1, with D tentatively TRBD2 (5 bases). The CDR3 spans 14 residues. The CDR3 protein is CARSSGIGHNEQFF. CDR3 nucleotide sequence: TGTGCCAGGAGTTCCGGGATAGGGCACAATGAGCAGTTCTTC.

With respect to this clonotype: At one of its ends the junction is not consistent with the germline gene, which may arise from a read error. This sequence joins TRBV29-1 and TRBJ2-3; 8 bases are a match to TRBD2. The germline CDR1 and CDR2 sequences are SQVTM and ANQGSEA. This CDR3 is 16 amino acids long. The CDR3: CSLEGGGGTRHRYAVF. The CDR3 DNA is TGCAGCCTTGAAGGGGGGGGGGGGACTAGGCACAGATACGCAGTATTT.

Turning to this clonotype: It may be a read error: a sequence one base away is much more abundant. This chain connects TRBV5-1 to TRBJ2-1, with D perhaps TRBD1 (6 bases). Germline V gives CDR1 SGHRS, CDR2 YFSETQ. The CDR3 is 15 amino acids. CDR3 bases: TGCGCCAGCAGCTTGGATCCCGGGACATACAATGGGCAGTTCTTC. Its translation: CASSLDPGTYNGQFF.

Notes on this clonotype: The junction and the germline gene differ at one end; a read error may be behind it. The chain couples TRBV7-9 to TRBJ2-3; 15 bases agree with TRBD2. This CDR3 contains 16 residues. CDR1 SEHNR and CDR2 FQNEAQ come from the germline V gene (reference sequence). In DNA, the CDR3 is TGTGCCAGCAGCCCGGGACTAGCGGGAGGAGGAGATATGCAGTATTTT. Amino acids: CASSPGLAGGGDMQYF.

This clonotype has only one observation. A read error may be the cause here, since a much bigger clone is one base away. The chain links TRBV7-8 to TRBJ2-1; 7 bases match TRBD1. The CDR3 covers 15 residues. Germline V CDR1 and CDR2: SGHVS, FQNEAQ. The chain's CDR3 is CASSLAGGSYNEQVF. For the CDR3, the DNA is TGTGCCAGCAGCTTAGCAGGGGGCTCCTACAATGAGCAGGTCTTC.

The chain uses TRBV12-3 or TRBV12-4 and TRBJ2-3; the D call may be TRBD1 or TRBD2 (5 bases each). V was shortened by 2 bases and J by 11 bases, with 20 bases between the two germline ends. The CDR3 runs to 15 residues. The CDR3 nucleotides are TGTGCCAGCAGTTTAAACTCAGGGACCACAGGTATGCAGTATTTT. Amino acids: CASSLNSGTTGMQYF.

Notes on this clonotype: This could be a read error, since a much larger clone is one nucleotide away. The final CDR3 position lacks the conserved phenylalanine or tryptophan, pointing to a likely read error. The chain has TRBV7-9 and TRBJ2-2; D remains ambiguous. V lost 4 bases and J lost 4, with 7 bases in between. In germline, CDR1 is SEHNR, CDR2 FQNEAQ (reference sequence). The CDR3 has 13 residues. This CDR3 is CASSSIATGELFL. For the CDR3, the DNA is TGTGCCAGCAGCTCGATAGCCACCGGGGAGCTGTTTTTG.

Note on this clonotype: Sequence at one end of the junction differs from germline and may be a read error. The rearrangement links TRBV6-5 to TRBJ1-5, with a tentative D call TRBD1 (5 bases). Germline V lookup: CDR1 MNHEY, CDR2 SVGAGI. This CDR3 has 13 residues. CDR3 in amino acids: CGSTNKGSQPQHF. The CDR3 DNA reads TGTGGCAGCACTAATAAGGGGTCACAGCCCCAGCATTTT.

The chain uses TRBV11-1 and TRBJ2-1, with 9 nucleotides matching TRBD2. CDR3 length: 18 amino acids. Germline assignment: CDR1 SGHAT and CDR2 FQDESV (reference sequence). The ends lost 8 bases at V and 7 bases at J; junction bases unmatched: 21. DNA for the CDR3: TGTGCCAGCTGCTCGGAATCGAGGACTAGCGAGAGCGGTAATGAGCAGTTCTTC. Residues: CASCSESRTSESGNEQFF.

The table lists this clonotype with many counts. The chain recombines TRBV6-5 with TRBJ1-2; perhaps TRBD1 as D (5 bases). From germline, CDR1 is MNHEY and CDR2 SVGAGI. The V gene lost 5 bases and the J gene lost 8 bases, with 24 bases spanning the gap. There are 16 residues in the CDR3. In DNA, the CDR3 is TGTGCCAGCAGTCCCCCTTGGGGGGGAAAATTCGGCGGCTACACCTTC. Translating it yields CASSPPWGGKFGGYTF.

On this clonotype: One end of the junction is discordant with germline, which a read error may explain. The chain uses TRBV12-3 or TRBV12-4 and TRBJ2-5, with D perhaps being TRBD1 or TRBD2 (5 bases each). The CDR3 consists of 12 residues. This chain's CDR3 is CASSHGAETQYF. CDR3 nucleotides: TGTGCCAGCAGCCACGGGGCAGAGACCCAGTATTTC.

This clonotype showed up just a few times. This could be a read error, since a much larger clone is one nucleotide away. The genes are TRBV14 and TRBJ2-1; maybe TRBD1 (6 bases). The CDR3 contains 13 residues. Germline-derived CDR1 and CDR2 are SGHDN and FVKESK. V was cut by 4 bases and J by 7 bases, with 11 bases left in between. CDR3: CASSPQGTNEQFF. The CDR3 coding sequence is TGTGCCAGCAGCCCTCAGGGGACGAATGAGCAGTTCTTC.

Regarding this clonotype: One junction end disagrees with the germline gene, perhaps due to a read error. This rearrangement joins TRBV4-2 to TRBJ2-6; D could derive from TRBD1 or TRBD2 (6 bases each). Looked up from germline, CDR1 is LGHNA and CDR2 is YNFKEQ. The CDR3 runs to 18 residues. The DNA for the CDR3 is TGTGCTAGCAGCCAAGATGTGGGGGGACACTCTGGGGCCAACGTCCTGACTTTC. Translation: CASSQDVGGHSGANVLTF.

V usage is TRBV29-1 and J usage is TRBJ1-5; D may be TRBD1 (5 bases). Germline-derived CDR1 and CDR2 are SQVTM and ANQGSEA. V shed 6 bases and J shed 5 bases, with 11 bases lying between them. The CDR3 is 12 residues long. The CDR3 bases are TGCAGCGTGGGGCAGGGAGATCAGCCCCAGCATTTT. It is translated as CSVGQGDQPQHF. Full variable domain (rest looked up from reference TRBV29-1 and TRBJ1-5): SAVISQKPSRDICQRGTSLTIQCQVDSQVTMMFWYRQQPGQSLTLIATANQGSEATYESGFVIDKFPISRPNLTFSTLTVSNMSPEDSSIYLCSVGQGDQPQHFGDGTRLSIL.

The CDR3 DNA follows: TGTGCCAGCAGTGACAGGGGAGGGTACGCTGAAGCTTTCTTT. Its protein product is CASSDRGGYAEAFF. This sequence joins TRBV6-6 and TRBJ1-1; 8 bases align to TRBD1. Germline trimming cut 5 bases from V and 6 bases from J; bases unmatched to any gene: 8. The CDR3 consists of 14 residues. Per germline, CDR1 MNHNY and CDR2 SVGAGI (reference sequence).

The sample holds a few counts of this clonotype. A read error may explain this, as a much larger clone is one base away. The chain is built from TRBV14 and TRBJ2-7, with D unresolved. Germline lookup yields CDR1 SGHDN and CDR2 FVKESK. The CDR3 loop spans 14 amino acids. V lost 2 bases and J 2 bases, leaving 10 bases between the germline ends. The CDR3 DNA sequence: TGTGCCAGCAGCCAAAGTGTAGAGACCTACGAGCAGTACGTC. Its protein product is CASSQSVETYEQYV.

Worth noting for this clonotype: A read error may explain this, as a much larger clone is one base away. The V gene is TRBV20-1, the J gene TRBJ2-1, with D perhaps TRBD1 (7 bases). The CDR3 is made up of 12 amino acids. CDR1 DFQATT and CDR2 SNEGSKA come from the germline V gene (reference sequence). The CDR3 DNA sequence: TGCAGTGCTAGAGAGCAGGGGGGTGAGCAGTCCTTC. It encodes CSAREQGGEQSF.